This T cell receptor (beta chain) was found in a study of cytomegalovirus exposure and HLA in healthy donors. Study results and limitations: Fewer N-insertions (relative to the roughly 700-donor mean) were reportedly seen in an Asian-associated ancestry cluster in a later analysis. A missense DCLRE1C variant was associated with V- and J-gene trimming of TCR beta chains in a later analysis, and an independent cohort replicated the association. According to the study, 160 or so TCR beta chains were cytomegalovirus-associated.

CDR1 and CDR2 (germline): MGHRA, YSYEKL. Trimming removed 1 base from V and 4 bases from J; junction bases left unmatched: 12. The CDR3 spans 18 residues. The PCR ran on 60 Vbeta and 13 Jbeta primers. Sequenced by immunoSEQ multiplex PCR; TCRdb stores in-frame clones only, minus some. The sample has fewer than 150,000 clones; 82% are singletons. Healthy bone marrow donors formed the donor group. Of note for this clone: What it recognizes is unknown.

The clonotype originates from a male donor in good health and CMV-seronegative. Sequencing was performed on PBMCs. The V call is TRBV4-1, the J call TRBJ2-7; 11 bases line up with TRBD2. The CDR3 loop is CASSQVALAGAGMYEQYF. In DNA, the CDR3 is TGCGCCAGCAGCCAAGTAGCACTAGCGGGAGCGGGGATGTACGAGCAGTACTTC.